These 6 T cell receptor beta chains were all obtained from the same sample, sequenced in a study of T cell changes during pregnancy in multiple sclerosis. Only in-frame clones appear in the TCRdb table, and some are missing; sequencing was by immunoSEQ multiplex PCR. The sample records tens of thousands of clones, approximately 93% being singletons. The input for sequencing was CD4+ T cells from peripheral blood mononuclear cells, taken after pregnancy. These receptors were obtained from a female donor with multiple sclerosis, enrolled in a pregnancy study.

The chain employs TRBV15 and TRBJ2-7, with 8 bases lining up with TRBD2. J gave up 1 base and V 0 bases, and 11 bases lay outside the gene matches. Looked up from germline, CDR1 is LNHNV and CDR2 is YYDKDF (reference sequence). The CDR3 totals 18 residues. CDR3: CATSRDSPVGRASYEQYF. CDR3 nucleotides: TGTGCCACCAGCAGAGATTCCCCAGTCGGGAGGGCGTCCTACGAGCAGTACTTC.

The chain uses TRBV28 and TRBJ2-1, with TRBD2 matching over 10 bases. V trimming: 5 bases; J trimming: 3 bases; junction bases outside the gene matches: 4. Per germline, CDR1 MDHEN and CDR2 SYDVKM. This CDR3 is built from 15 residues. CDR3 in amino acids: CASSTSGMFYNEQFF. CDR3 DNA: TGTGCCAGCAGTACTAGCGGGATGTTCTACAATGAGCAGTTCTTC.

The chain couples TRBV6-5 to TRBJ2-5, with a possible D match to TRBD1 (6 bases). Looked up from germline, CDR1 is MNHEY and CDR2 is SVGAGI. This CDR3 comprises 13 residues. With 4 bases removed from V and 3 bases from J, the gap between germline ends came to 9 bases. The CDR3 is CASSFWDKETQYF. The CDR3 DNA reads TGTGCCAGCAGTTTTTGGGACAAAGAGACCCAGTACTTC.

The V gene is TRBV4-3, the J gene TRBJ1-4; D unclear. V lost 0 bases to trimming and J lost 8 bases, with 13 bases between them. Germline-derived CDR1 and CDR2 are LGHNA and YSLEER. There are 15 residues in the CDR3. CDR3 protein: CASSQDRLVREKLFF. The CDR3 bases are TGCGCCAGCAGCCAAGATCGACTGGTTAGGGAAAAACTGTTTTTT.

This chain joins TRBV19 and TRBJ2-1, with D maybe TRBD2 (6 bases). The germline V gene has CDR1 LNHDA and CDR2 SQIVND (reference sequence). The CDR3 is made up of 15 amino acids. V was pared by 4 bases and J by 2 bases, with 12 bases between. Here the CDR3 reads CASSTAGGAYNEQFF. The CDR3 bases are TGTGCCAGTAGTACAGCCGGGGGAGCCTACAATGAGCAGTTCTTC.

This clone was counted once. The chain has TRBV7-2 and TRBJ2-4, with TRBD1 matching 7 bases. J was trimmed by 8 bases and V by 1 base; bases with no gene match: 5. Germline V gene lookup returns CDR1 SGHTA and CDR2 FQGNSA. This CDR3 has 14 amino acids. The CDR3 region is CASSLDGTVDIQYF. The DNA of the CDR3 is TGTGCCAGCAGCTTAGATGGGACAGTAGACATTCAGTACTTC.